The next 7 T cell receptor beta chains were all read from a single sample in a study of cytomegalovirus exposure and HLA in healthy donors. 13 Jbeta primers and 60 Vbeta primers were used for the PCR. The method was immunoSEQ multiplex PCR; TCRdb's version includes in-frame clones alone and lacks a portion of them. The table has 150,000 or so clones, 65% to 70% seen once; the top ten hold under 11%. Specimen: PBMCs. These receptors all stem from a young man in good health and CMV-seropositive.

This clone was recorded a few times. The CDR3 bases are TGCGCCAGCAGCCAACTGGGGGGGCAGGGGAGTGCGACGGAAAAACTGTTTTTT. Residues: CASSQLGGQGSATEKLFF. This chain connects TRBV4-1 to TRBJ1-4, with D possibly matching TRBD1 (6 bases). Per the germline V gene, CDR1 is MGHRA and CDR2 is YSYEKL. The CDR3 runs to 18 residues. Deletions cut 2 bases from V and 8 bases from J, with 24 bases between.

The chain links TRBV30 to TRBJ2-7; no reliable D call. The CDR3 loop spans 13 amino acids. CDR1 GTSNPN and CDR2 SVGIG come from the germline V gene (reference sequence). Trimming left V 0 bases short and J 6 bases short, with 12 bases between. CDR3 protein: CAWSVLTGGEQYF. The CDR3 DNA sequence: TGTGCCTGGAGTGTACTGACCGGCGGCGAGCAGTACTTC.

V gene TRBV27 combines with J gene TRBJ2-5; tentatively, D is TRBD1 (5 bases). The DNA end is more similar to TRBJ2-7, so the J call may be wrong. CDR3 length: 10 amino acids. Germline V lookup: CDR1 MNHEY, CDR2 SMNVEV (reference sequence). CDR3 bases: TGTGCCAGCCGACAGTACGAGCAGTACTTC. Translation: CASRQYEQYF.

Only a few counts were recorded for this clone. The gene calls are TRBV7-2 and TRBJ2-5, with TRBD2 as a possible D gene (6 bases). V was trimmed by 5 bases and J by 5 bases, leaving 18 bases between them. The CDR3 extends over 15 amino acids. Germline values: CDR1 SGHTA, CDR2 FQGNSA. CDR3 sequence: CASSRRSLAMETQYF. As DNA, the CDR3 is TGTGCCAGCAGCCGTAGGTCCCTAGCGATGGAGACCCAGTACTTC.

The rearrangement links TRBV9 to TRBJ1-6; TRBD1 matches at 10 bases. V gave up 2 bases and J gave up 6 bases; unmatched junction bases: 5. This CDR3 region has 16 residues. Germline values: CDR1 SGDLS, CDR2 YYNGEE. This chain's CDR3 is CASSVRDRGPNSPLHF. The CDR3 DNA follows: TGTGCCAGCAGCGTCCGGGACAGGGGACCTAATTCACCCCTCCACTTT.

The gene calls are TRBV5-1 and TRBJ2-5, with a tentative D call TRBD1 (5 bases). Germline loops: CDR1 SGHRS, CDR2 YFSETQ. Trimming shortened V by 4 bases and J by 3 bases, and 10 bases separated the two germline ends. The CDR3 covers 13 residues. CDR3 sequence reads: CASSLAGKETQYF. For the CDR3, the DNA is TGCGCCAGCAGCCTTGCAGGGAAAGAGACCCAGTACTTC.

About this clone itself: One end of the junction varies from germline; a read error may be responsible. The gene calls are TRBV18 and TRBJ2-3; 8 bases line up with TRBD1. Germline V gene lookup returns CDR1 KGHSH and CDR2 LQKENI. This CDR3 has 15 amino acids. For the CDR3, the DNA is TGTGCCAGCTCACCACCACAGGGGACAGGAGATACGCAGTCTTTT. The encoded protein is CASSPPQGTGDTQSF.